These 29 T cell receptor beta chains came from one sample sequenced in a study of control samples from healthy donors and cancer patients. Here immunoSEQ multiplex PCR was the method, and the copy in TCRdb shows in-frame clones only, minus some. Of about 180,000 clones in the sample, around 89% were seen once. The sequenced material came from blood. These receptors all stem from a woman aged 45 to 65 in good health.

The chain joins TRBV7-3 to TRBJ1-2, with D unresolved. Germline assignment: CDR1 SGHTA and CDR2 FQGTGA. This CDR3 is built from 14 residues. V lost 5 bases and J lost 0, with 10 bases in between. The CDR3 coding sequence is TGTGCCAGCAGCGCCGGACGGTCTAACTATGGCTACACCTTC. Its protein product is CASSAGRSNYGYTF.

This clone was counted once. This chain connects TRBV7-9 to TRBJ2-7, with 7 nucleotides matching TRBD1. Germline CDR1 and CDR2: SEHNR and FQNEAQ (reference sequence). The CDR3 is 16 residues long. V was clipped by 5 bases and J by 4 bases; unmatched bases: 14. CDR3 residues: CASSPRQGFLGYEQYF. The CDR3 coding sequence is TGTGCCAGCAGCCCTCGACAGGGATTCCTAGGATACGAGCAGTACTTC.

CDR3 amino acids: CASSYGLNNSPLHF. CDR3 in DNA: TGTGCCAGCAGTTACGGCCTAAATAATTCACCCCTCCACTTT. The chain joins TRBV6-5 to TRBJ1-6; the D is unclear. This CDR3 is built from 14 residues. Germline assignment: CDR1 MNHEY and CDR2 SVGAGI. V shed 2 bases and J shed 5 bases, with 7 bases lying between them.

CDR3 sequence (DNA): TGTGCCAGCAGCGTAGAGATCGGGGAGCTGTTTTTT. Amino acid sequence: CASSVEIGELFF. The genes are TRBV9 and TRBJ2-2; D remains unclear. V was clipped by 0 bases and J by 7 bases, with 4 bases between them. The CDR3 is 12 residues long. CDR1 is SGDLS, CDR2 YYNGEE, per germline.

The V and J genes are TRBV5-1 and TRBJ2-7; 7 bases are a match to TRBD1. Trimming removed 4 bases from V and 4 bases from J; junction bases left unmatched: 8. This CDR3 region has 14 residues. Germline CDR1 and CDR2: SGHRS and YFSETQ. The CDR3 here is CASSGGQEGYEQYF. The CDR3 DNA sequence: TGCGCCAGCAGCGGAGGACAGGAAGGTTACGAGCAGTACTTC.

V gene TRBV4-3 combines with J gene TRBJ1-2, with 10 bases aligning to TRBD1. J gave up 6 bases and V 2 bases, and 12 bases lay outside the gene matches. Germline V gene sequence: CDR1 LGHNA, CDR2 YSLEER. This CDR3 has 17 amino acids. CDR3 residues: CASSQLPPTGGIDGYTF. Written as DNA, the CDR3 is TGCGCCAGCAGCCAACTCCCCCCGACAGGGGGCATTGATGGCTACACCTTC.

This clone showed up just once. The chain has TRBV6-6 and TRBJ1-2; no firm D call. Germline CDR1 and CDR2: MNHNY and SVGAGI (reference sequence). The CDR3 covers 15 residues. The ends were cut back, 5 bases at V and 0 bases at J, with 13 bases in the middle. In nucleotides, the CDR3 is TGTGCCAGCAGTCCCCTAGGTCGAGCTAACTATGGCTACACCTTC. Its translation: CASSPLGRANYGYTF.

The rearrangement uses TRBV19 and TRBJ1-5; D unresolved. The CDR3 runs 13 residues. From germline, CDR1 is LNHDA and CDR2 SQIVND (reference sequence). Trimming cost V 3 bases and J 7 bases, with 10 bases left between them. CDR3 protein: CASSISLTQPQHF. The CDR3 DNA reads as TGTGCCAGTAGTATTAGTTTGACACAGCCCCAGCATTTT. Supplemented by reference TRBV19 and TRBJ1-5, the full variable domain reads DGGITQSPKYLFRKEGQNVTLSCEQNLNHDAMYWYRQDPGQGLRLIYYSQIVNDFQKGDIAEGYSVSREKKESFPLTVTSAQKNPTAFYLCASSISLTQPQHFGDGTRLSIL.

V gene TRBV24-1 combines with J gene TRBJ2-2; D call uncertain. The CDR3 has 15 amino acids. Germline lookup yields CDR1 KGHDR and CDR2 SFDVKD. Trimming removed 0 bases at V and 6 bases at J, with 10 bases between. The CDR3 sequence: CATSDLRLGSGELFF. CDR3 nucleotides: TGTGCCACCAGTGATTTGCGGCTAGGGTCCGGGGAGCTGTTTTTT.

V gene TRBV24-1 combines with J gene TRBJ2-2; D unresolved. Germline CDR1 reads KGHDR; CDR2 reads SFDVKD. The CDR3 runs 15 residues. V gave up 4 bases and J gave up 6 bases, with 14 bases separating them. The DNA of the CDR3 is TGTGCCACCAGTGACCAAGGACGTTTCGCCGGGGAGCTGTTTTTT. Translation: CATSDQGRFAGELFF.

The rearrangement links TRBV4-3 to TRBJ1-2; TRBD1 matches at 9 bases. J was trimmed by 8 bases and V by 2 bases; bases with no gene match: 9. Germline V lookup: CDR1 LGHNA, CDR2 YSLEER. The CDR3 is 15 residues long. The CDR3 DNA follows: TGCGCCAGCAGCCAATTCTCCGGGACAGGGAAGGGCTACACCTTC. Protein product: CASSQFSGTGKGYTF.

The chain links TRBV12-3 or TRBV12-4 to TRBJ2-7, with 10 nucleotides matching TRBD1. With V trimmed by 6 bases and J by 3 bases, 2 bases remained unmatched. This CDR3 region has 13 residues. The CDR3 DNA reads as TGTGCCAGCAGCCGGACAGGGGGCTACGAGCAGTACTTC. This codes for CASSRTGGYEQYF.

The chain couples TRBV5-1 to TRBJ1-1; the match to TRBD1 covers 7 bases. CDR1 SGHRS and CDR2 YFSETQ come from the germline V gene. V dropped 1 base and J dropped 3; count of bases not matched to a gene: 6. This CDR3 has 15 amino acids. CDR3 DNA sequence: TGCGCCAGCAGCTTGCATGACAGGGCGGACACTGAAGCTTTCTTT. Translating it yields CASSLHDRADTEAFF.

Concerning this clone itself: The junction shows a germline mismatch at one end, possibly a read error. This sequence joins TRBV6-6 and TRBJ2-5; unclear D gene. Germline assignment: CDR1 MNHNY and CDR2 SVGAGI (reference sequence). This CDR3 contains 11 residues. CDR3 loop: CASSYGETQYF. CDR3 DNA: TGTGCCAGTAGTTACGGCGAGACCCAGTACTTC.

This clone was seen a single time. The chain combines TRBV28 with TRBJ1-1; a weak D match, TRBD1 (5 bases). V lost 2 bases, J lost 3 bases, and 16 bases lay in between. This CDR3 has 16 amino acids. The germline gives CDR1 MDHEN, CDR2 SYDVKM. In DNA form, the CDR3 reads TGTGCCAGCAGTTTAACAGGTTGGCAGGGAGACACTGAAGCTTTCTTT. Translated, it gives CASSLTGWQGDTEAFF.

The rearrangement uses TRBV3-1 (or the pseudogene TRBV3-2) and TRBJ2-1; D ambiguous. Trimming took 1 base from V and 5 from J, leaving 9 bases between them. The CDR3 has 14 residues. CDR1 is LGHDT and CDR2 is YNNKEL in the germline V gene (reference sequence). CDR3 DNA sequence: TGTGCCAGCAGCCAAGGTAATCTTGACAATGAGCAGTTCTTC. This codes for CASSQGNLDNEQFF.

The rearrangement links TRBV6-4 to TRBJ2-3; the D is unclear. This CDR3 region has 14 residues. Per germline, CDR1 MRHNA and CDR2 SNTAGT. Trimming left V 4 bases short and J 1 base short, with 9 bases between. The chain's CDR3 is CASSVSPGTDTQYF. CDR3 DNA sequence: TGTGCCAGCAGTGTTTCGCCCGGCACAGATACGCAGTATTTT.

For the CDR3, the DNA is TGTGCCACCACCAAAGGGGGGGCCGTCTCAGATACGCAGTATTTT. It codes for CATTKGGAVSDTQYF. V and J are TRBV9 and TRBJ2-3; TRBD2 is a possible D gene (7 bases). The ends were cut back, 9 bases at V and 4 bases at J, with 21 bases in the middle. Germline CDR1 and CDR2: SGDLS and YYNGEE. CDR3 size: 15 residues. Drawing the rest from reference TRBV9 and TRBJ2-3, the complete variable domain is DSGVTQTPKHLITATGQRVTLRCSPRSGDLSVYWYQQSLDQGLQFLIQYYNGEERAKGNILERFSAQQFPDLHSELNLSSLELGDSALYFCATTKGGAVSDTQYFGPGTRLTVL.

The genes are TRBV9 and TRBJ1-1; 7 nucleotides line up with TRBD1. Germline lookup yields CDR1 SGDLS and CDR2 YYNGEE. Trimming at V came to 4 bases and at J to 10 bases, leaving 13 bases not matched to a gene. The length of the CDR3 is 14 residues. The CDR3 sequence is CASSPQTGRMSAFF. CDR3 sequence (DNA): TGTGCCAGCAGCCCTCAGACAGGGAGGATGTCAGCTTTCTTT.

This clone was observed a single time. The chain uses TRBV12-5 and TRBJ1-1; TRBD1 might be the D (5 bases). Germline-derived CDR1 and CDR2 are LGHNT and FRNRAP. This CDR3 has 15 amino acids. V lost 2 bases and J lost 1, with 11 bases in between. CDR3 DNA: TGTGCTAGTGGTTTGTTTATAAGGGGGAACACTGAAGCTTTCTTT. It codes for CASGLFIRGNTEAFF.

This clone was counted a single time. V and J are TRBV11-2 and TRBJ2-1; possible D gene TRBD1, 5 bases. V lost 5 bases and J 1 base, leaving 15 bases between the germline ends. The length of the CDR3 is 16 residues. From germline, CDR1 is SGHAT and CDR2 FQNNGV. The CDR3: CASSPRWTLSYNEQFF. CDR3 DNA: TGTGCCAGCAGCCCAAGGTGGACACTGTCCTACAATGAGCAGTTCTTC. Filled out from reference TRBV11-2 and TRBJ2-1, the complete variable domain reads EAGVAQSPRYKIIEKRQSVAFWCNPISGHATLYWYQQILGQGPKLLIQFQNNGVVDDSQLPKDRFSAERLKGVDSTLKIQPAKLEDSAVYLCASSPRWTLSYNEQFFGPGTRLTVL.

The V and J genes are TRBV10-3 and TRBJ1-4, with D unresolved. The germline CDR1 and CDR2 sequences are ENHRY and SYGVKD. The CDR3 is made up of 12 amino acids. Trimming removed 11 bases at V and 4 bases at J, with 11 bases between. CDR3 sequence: CAVAAYNEKLFF. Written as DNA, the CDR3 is TGTGCCGTCGCCGCGTATAATGAAAAACTGTTTTTT.

The CDR3 loop reads CASSQAGGGHQHF. CDR3 nucleotides: TGTGCCAGCAGCCAAGCCGGCGGGGGACATCAGCATTTT. The chain recombines TRBV3-1 (or the pseudogene TRBV3-2) with TRBJ1-5; tentatively, D is TRBD1 (6 bases). The CDR3 is 13 residues long. From germline, CDR1 is LGHDT and CDR2 YNNKEL (reference sequence). V gave up 1 base and J gave up 13 bases, with 14 bases separating them.

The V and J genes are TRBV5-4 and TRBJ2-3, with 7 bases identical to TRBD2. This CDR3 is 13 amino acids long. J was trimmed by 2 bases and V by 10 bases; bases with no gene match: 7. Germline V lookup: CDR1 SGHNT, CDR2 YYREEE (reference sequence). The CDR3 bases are TGTGCCTTTCTAGCGGTCAACACAGATACGCAGTATTTT. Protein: CAFLAVNTDTQYF. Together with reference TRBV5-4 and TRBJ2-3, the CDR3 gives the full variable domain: ETGVTQSPTHLIKTRGQQVTLRCSSQSGHNTVSWYQQALGQGPQFIFQYYREEENGRGNFPPRFSGLQFPNYSSELNVNALELDDSALYLCAFLAVNTDTQYFGPGTRLTVL.

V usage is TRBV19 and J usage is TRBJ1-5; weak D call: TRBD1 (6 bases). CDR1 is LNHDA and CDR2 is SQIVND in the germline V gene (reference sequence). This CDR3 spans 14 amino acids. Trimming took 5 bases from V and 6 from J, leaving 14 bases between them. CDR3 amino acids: CASSLNRVRQPQHF. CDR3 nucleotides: TGTGCCAGTAGTCTTAACAGGGTCCGTCAGCCCCAGCATTTT.

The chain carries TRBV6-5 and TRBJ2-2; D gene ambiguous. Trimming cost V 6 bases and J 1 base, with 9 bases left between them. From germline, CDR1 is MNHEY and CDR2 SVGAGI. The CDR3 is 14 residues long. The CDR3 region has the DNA TGTGCCAGCAGACGCCGACAGAACACCGGGGAGCTGTTTTTT. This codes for CASRRRQNTGELFF.

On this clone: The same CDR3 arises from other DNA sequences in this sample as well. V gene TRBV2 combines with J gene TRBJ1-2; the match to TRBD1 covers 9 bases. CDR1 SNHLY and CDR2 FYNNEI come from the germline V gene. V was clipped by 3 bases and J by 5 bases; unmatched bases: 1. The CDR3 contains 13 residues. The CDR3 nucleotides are TGTGCCAGCAGTGAGGGGACAGGGTATGGCTACACCTTC. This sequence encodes CASSEGTGYGYTF.

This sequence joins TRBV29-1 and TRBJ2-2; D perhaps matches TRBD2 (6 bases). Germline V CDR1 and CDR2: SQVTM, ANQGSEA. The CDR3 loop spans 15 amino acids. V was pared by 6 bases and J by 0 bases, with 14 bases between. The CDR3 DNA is TGCAGCGTCCCACTTAGGGACTCGAACACCGGGGAGCTGTTTTTT. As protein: CSVPLRDSNTGELFF.

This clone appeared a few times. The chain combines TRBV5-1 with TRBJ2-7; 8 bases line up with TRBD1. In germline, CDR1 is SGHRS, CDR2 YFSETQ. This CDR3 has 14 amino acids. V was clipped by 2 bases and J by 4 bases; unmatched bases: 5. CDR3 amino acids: CASSFQTGEYEQYF. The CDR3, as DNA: TGCGCCAGCAGCTTCCAGACAGGGGAATACGAGCAGTACTTC.